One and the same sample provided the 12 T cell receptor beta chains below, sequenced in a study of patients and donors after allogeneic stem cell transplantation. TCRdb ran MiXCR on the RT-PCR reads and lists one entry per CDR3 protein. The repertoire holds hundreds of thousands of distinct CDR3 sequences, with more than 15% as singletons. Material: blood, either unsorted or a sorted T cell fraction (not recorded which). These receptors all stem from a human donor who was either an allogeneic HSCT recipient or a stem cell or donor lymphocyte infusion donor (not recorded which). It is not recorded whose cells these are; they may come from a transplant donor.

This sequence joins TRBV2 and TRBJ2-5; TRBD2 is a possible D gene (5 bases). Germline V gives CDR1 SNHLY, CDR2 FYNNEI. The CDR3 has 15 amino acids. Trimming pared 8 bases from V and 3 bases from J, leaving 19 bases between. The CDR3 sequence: CASPVPDWSEETQYF. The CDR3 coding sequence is TGTGCCAGCCCCGTCCCGGACTGGAGCGAAGAGACCCAGTACTTC. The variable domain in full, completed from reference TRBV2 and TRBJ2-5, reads EPEVTQTPSHQVTQMGQEVILRCVPISNHLYFYWYRQILGQKVEFLVSFYNNEISEKSEIFDDQFSVERPDGSNFTLKIRSTKLEDSAMYFCASPVPDWSEETQYFGPGTRLLVL.

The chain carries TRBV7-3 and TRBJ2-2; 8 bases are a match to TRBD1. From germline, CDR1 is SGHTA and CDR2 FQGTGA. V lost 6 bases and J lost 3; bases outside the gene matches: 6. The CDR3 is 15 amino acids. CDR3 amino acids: CASSPTGAYTGELFF. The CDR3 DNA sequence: TGTGCCAGCAGTCCGACAGGGGCTTACACCGGGGAGCTGTTTTTT. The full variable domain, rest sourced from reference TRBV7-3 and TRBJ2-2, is GAGVSQTPSNKVTEKGKYVELRCDPISGHTALYWYRQSLGQGPEFLIYFQGTGAADDSGLPNDRFFAVRPEGSVSTLKIQRTERGDSAVYLCASSPTGAYTGELFFGEGSRLTVL.

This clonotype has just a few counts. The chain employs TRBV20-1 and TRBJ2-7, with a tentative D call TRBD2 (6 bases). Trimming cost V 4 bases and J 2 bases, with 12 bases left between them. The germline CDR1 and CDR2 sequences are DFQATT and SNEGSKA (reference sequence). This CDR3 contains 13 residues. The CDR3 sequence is CSAKGAGTYEQYF. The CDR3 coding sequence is TGCAGTGCTAAAGGGGCGGGGACCTACGAGCAGTACTTC.

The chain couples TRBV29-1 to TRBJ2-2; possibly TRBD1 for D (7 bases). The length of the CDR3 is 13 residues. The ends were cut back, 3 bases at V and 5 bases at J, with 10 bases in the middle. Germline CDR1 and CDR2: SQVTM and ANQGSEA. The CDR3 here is CSVDAGGTGELFF. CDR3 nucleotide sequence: TGCAGCGTTGATGCAGGGGGGACCGGGGAGCTGTTTTTT.

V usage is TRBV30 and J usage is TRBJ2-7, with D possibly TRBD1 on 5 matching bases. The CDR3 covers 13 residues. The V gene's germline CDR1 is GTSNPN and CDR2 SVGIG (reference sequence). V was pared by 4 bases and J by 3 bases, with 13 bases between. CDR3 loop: CAWTQDTNYEQYF. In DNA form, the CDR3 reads TGTGCCTGGACTCAGGACACAAACTACGAGCAGTACTTC.

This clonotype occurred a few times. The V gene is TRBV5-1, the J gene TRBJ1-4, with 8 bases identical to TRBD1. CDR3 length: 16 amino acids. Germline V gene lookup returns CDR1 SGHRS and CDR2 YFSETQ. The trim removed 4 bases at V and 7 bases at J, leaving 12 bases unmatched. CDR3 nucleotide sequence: TGCGCCAGCAGCCTGGACAGGGCGGGGGCTGGTGAAAAACTGTTTTTT. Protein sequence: CASSLDRAGAGEKLFF.

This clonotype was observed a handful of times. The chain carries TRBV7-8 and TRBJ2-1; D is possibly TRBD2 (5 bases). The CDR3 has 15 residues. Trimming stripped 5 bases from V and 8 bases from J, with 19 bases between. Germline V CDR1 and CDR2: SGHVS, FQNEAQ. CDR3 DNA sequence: TGTGCCAGCAGCCGAGCGGTCTTCGAGAGGCATGAGCAGTTCTTC. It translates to CASSRAVFERHEQFF.

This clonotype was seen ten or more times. The CDR3 loop reads CASTSSRGTFHKNEQFF. The CDR3 DNA is TGTGCCAGCACCTCCTCCCGGGGGACCTTTCATAAAAATGAGCAGTTCTTC. The genes are TRBV12-3 or TRBV12-4 and TRBJ2-1, with TRBD2 as a possible D gene (6 bases). This CDR3 comprises 17 residues. V shed 7 bases and J shed 7 bases, with 26 bases lying between them.

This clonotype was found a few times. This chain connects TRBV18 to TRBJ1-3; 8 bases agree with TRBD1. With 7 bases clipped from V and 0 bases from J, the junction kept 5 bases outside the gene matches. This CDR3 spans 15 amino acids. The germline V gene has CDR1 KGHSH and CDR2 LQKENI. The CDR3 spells CASFWDRSSGNTIYF. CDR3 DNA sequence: TGTGCCAGCTTCTGGGACAGGTCCTCTGGAAACACCATATATTTT.

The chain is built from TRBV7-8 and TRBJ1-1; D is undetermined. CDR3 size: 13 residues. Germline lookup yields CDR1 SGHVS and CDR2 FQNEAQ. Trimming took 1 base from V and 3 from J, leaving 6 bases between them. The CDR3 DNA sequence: TGTGCCAGCAGCTTAGATACCGACACTGAAGCTTTCTTT. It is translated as CASSLDTDTEAFF.

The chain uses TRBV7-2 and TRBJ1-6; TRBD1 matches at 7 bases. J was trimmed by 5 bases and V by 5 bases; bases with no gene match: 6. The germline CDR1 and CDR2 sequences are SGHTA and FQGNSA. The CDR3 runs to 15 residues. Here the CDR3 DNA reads TGTGCCAGCAGCCCACCGACAGGGAATAATTCACCCCTCCACTTT. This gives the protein CASSPPTGNNSPLHF. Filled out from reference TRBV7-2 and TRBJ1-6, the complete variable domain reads GAGVSQSPSNKVTEKGKDVELRCDPISGHTALYWYRQSLGQGLEFLIYFQGNSAPDKSGLPSDRFSAERTGGSVSTLTIQRTQQEDSAVYLCASSPPTGNNSPLHFGNGTRLTVT.

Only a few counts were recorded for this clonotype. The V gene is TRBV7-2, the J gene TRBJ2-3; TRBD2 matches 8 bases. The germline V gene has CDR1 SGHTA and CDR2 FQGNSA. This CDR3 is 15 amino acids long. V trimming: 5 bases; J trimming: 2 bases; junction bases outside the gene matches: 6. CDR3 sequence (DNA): TGTGCCAGCAGCCCTCGGGGGGGTACCACAGATACGCAGTATTTT. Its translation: CASSPRGGTTDTQYF.